This record concerns one T cell receptor beta chain sequence. Its cognate antigen is unknown. The donors were members of the validation cohort, which comprised approximately 120 subjects and was separate from the first cohort of 730 or so subjects. The germline gives CDR1 SQVTM, CDR2 ANQGSEA. With 6 bases removed from V and 4 bases from J, the gap between germline ends came to 7 bases. The length of the CDR3 is 10 residues. Method: immunoSEQ multiplex PCR; TCRdb's copy keeps in-frame clones and lacks some. The sample holds about 98,000 clones, roughly 89% seen once. The entry originates in a study of cytomegalovirus exposure and HLA in healthy donors. Regarding the study as a whole: Researchers reported that a few CMV-associated chains were confirmed in vitro as CMV antigen-specific. Usually a TCR sequence was rare, but some public TCRs were found in many donors.

Sequenced sample: PBMCs. The receptor's source is a woman aged 30 to 39 in good health and CMV-seronegative. This chain uses TRBV29-1 with TRBJ2-7; D gene unclear. The CDR3 loop reads CSVLEYEQYF. In DNA, the CDR3 is TGCAGCGTCCTAGAGTACGAGCAGTACTTC.